This TCR beta chain was documented in a study of beta chain features in type 1 diabetes. A heparinised blood draw that averaged roughly 110 mL was obtained once from each donor. Purity above 95% was achieved in all sorted populations. In regard to this clone: Its specificity is unknown. The junction does not match germline at one end; this may be a read error.

Expressed TCRB transcripts were sequenced because the isolated RNA had all been reverse transcribed beforehand. Average reads for naive, central memory and regulatory T cell samples were 3.5 million to 4.5 million. Assay used: immunoSEQ multiplex PCR; TCRdb lists only in-frame clones, some missing. This sample has tens of thousands of clones, with 69% found just once. Study-level results: It was among patients, rather than healthy donors, that naive, central memory and Treg TCRB repertoires appeared more similar. When Type 1 diabetes patients were examined, their TCRB CDR3s proved moderately but significantly shorter in all four CD4+ subsets.

Source material: Tregs from blood. The sequence was collected from a man between 18 and 29 years old with type 1 diabetes.

CDR3 DNA sequence: TGTGCCAGCAGACGTGCCGTGGGGGCTTACATTCGGAGCTTC. Translated, it gives CASRRAVGAYIRSF. The J gene is TRBJ2-7, the V gene TRBV2; tentatively, D is TRBD1 (6 bases). In germline, CDR1 is SNHLY, CDR2 FYNNEI. The CDR3 totals 14 residues.